The clone carrying this T cell receptor beta chain appeared many times. Its matching antigen is unknown. It was with unique molecular identifiers that the TCRbeta library was prepared. Each CDR3 protein gets one entry after TCRdb re-called the PCR reads with MiXCR. Here the sample spans under 250,000 distinct CDR3 sequences, 20% to 30% being singletons. This entry comes from a study of T-cell reconstitution after alpha-beta-depleted transplantation in children. This CDR3 region has 12 residues. CDR1 and CDR2 from the germline V gene are DFQATT and SNEGSKA (reference sequence). V was trimmed by 3 bases and J by 1 base, leaving 4 bases between them. Broader study findings: A year post-transplant, T-cell counts and diversity derived mostly from newly produced T cells. The study reportedly traced alpha-beta T cells about two months after transplant to several hundred expanded graft clones. Some patients' high day-60 TCRbeta diversity was attributed to recipient cells surviving conditioning.

The chain has TRBV20-1 and TRBJ1-5, with no clear D. The material was PBMCs, mostly from graft donor cells, obtained 360 days after TCRalphabeta/CD19-depleted stem cell transplant. The receptor was isolated from a female patient aged 2-10 years who had a stem cell transplant for congenital amegakaryocytic thrombocytopenia, so the T cells may come from the graft donor. CDR3 DNA: TGCAGTGCTAGGGGGAGCAATCAGCCCCAGCATTTT. Protein product: CSARGSNQPQHF.